One and the same sample provided the 8 T cell receptor beta chains below, sequenced in a study of cytotoxic CD8 clonotypes in ibrutinib-treated CLL. Sequenced by immunoSEQ multiplex PCR; TCRdb stores in-frame clones only, minus some. Among around 140,000 clones listed, approximately 85% were seen once. Sequenced here: PBMCs, sampled after 24 months of ibrutinib treatment. The receptors here all came from a human donor with chronic lymphocytic leukemia.

Concerning this clone itself: The same CDR3 is also encoded by other DNA sequences in this sample. The chain recombines TRBV7-2 with TRBJ1-4, with D hard to call. The germline CDR1 and CDR2 sequences are SGHTA and FQGNSA. There are 14 residues in the CDR3. Trimming cost V 2 bases and J 1 base, with 5 bases left between them. DNA of the CDR3: TGTGCCAGCAGCTTACGAAGAACTAATGAAAAACTGTTTTTT. This translates into CASSLRRTNEKLFF.

V and J are TRBV5-1 and TRBJ2-3; possible D gene TRBD1, 6 bases. V lost 5 bases to trimming and J lost 0 bases, with 22 bases between them. Germline CDR1 SGHRS, CDR2 YFSETQ. CDR3 length: 18 amino acids. Here the CDR3 reads CASRLQGLSSSSTDTQYF. The CDR3 nucleotides read TGCGCCAGCAGACTACAGGGTTTATCTTCTTCTAGCACAGATACGCAGTATTTT.

The gene calls are TRBV19 and TRBJ1-2; D gene uncertain. The CDR3 length is 14 residues. The V and J ends lost 0 bases and 7 bases respectively, with 12 bases between them. Germline V gene sequence: CDR1 LNHDA, CDR2 SQIVND (reference sequence). In DNA form, the CDR3 reads TGTGCCAGTAGTATAGAGGCGGGCGTACCTGGCTACACCTTC. This gives the protein CASSIEAGVPGYTF.

The genes are TRBV28 and TRBJ2-5, with 7 positions matching TRBD2. V shed 6 bases, J shed 4 bases, and the junction held 11 bases outside the gene matches. Germline CDR1 reads MDHEN; CDR2 reads SYDVKM. The CDR3 is 15 residues long. CDR3 DNA sequence: TGTGCCAGCAGCAACAGCAGCGGGGTAACAGAGACCCAGTACTTC. Protein: CASSNSSGVTETQYF.

The CDR3 here is CASSQGQGANEKLFF. CDR3 DNA sequence: TGCGCCAGCAGCCAAGGCCAGGGTGCTAATGAAAAACTGTTTTTT. The chain couples TRBV4-3 to TRBJ1-4, with D possibly matching TRBD1 (5 bases). Deletions cut 1 base from V and 3 bases from J, with 9 bases between. Germline V gene sequence: CDR1 LGHNA, CDR2 YSLEER. The CDR3 is made up of 15 amino acids.

The rearrangement uses TRBV11-2 and TRBJ2-3; TRBD1 matches at 9 bases. With 1 base clipped from V and 6 bases from J, the junction kept 5 bases outside the gene matches. The CDR3 covers 15 residues. Per germline, CDR1 SGHAT and CDR2 FQNNGV. The CDR3 is CASSLAGTGSDTQYF. DNA for the CDR3: TGTGCCAGCAGCTTAGCTGGGACAGGGTCGGATACGCAGTATTTT.

This chain uses TRBV19 with TRBJ1-4, with D uncertain. Germline V gene data show CDR1 as LNHDA and CDR2 as SQIVND (reference sequence). The V and J ends lost 6 bases and 8 bases respectively, with 16 bases between them. This CDR3 spans 14 amino acids. CDR3 protein: CASRALGVSEKLFF. Written as DNA, the CDR3 is TGTGCCAGTAGGGCTCTGGGCGTCTCGGAAAAACTGTTTTTT.

The genes are TRBV7-2 and TRBJ1-1; no reliable D call. The CDR3 contains 11 residues. V was cut by 5 bases and J by 6 bases, with 7 bases left in between. From germline, CDR1 is SGHTA and CDR2 FQGNSA. CDR3 DNA: TGTGCCAGCAGCCGCTCCCCTGAAGCTTTCTTT. It codes for CASSRSPEAFF.